Listed here is a single T cell receptor (beta chain). Which antigen it targets is not known. Base qualities are not recorded, but no much larger clone differs from it by a single base. The source of the sample is a study of radiation and T cells in renal cell carcinoma (dated by TCRdb to the early 2020s). Regarding the complete study: TCR beta sequencing covered some 55 samples in total, comprising some 25 tumors and around 27 peripheral blood samples. The final blood draw took place at 4 weeks after radiation, the same time as nephrectomy. Across all 53 samples, 3.8 million or so unique CDR3 nucleotide sequences encoding roughly 2,800,000 unique CDR3 amino acid sequences were identified.

TCR beta libraries were generated from genomic DNA with the immunoSEQ kit, following the manufacturer's recommendations. Library preparation used a first multiplex PCR with proprietary primers, then a second PCR adding unique barcodes, with bead cleanups after each round. Each sample batch included a kit-provided positive control reaction and a negative control reaction. The final libraries underwent checking on an Agilent 4200 TapeStation D1000 ScreenTape, volumetric pooling, and quantification by qPCR. An Illumina NextSeq500 fitted with a MidOutput 150-cycle cartridge performed the sequencing, running 156 Read1 cycles and 15 Index1 cycles with the kit's custom primers. The pooled library was loaded at 0.95 to 1 pM with 20% PhiX control spiked in. Per the authors' processing: Vendor-processed data were analyzed in R, with a clonotype defined as all T cells sharing the same CDR3 nucleotide sequence. For clone abundance analyses, frequencies were normalized to the 10,000 most abundant clones per sample. Public T cell clones, which averaged fewer than five per sample, were excluded before analysis. Tumor-enriched and baseline blood-enriched clonotypes were defined by at least a 32-fold difference in abundance between compartments. A beta-binomial differential abundance model was used to identify clonotypes that expanded or contracted between blood time points. The Baroni-Urbani and Buser coefficient was used to measure tumor-blood repertoire similarity, and groups were compared with two-tailed Wilcoxon tests in R. In TCRdb, the immuneACCESS table is reduced to in-frame sequences with V and J assigned. These tables do not hold every clone; where another copy was compared, an unresolved V gene accounts for under half, and the others remain unexplained. That table furnishes V, J and clone size, whereas the DNA furnished D and trimming. The sample contains about 76,000 clones, roughly nine tenths of them found a single time. Roughly 5.4% of the sample lies in the top ten.

Findings and caveats that apply to the study as a whole: Dynamics of the blood repertoire were not tracked past 4 weeks after treatment. No pretreatment tumor biopsies were available, so the baseline intratumoral presence of clonotypes could not be determined. In blood, the top tumor clonotypes increased between baseline and 2 weeks post-radiation and then shrank by 4 weeks, which suggests that tumor-resident clones expanded only transiently. Because the trial had a single-armed design, the trial could not examine how radiation dose or scheduling affected the TCR repertoire.

The V end gives up 6 bases and the J end 3 bases, leaving 3 bases in the junction not matched to a gene. Based on the germline V gene, the CDR1 and CDR2 sequences are SQVTM and ANQGSEA. CDR3 length: 13 amino acids, cysteine to phenylalanine. The kept DNA is CDR3 alone, 39 bases in frame from the first base. Explained via the paper, the time point label denotes: blood 4 weeks post-SBRT, at nephrectomy. The treatment or condition label for this specimen denotes: 15 Gy SBRT to primary tumor, nephrectomy 4 weeks later. Samples came from a clinical trial, in which primary renal cell carcinomas received 15 Gy stereotactic body radiation therapy followed by nephrectomy 4 weeks later. To track tumor-enriched clonotypes, serial peripheral blood was sampled from radiation-treated patients at baseline and at 2 weeks and 4 weeks after SBRT. Renal cell carcinoma with clear cell pathology was present in all patients. Genomic DNA for TCR sequencing was prepared using the QIAamp DNA Blood Mini Kit (Qiagen). The analyses included just those samples that passed every quality control check.

The chain was built from TRBV29-1 and TRBJ2-7, with 12 bases aligning to TRBD2. The specimen was blood, collected from a patient whose treatment included radiotherapy and nephrectomy. The TCR comes from a woman in her seventies with renal cell carcinoma. The sequence in DNA is TGCAGCGTACTAGCGGGGGGAATCTACGAGCAGTACTTC. The encoded protein is CSVLAGGIYEQYF.